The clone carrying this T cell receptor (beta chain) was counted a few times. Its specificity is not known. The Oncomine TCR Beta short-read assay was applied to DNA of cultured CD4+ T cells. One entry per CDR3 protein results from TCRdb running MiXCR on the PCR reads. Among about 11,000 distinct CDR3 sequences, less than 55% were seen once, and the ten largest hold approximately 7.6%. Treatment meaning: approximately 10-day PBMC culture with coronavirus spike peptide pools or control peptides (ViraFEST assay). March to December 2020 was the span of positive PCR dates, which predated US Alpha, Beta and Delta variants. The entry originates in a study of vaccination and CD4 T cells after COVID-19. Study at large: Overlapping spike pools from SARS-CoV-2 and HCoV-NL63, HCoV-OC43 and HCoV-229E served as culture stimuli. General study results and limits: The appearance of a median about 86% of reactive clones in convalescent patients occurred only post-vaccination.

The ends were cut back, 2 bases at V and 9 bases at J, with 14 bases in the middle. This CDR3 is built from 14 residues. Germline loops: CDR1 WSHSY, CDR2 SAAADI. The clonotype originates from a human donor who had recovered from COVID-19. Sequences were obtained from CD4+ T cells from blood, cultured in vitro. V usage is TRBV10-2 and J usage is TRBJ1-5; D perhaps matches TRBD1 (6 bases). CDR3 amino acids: CASSERSGERPQHF. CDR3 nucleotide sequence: TGCGCCAGCAGTGAGAGGTCAGGGGAGCGGCCCCAGCATTTT.